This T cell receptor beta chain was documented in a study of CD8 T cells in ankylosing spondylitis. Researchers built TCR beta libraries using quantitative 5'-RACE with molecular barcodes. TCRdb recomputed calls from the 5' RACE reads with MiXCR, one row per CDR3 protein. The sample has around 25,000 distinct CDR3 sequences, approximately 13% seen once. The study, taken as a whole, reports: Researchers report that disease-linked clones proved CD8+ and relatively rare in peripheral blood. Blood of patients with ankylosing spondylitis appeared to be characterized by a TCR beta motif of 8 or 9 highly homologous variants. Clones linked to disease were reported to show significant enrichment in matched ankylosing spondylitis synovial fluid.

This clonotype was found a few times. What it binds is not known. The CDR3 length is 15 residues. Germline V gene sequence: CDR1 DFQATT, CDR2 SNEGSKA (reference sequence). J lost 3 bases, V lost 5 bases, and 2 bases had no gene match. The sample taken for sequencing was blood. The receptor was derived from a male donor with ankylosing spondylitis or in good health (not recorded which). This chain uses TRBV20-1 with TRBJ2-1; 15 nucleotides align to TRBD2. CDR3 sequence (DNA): TGCAGTGCTTGGGGACTAGCGGGAGGCTACAATGAGCAGTTCTTC. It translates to CSAWGLAGGYNEQFF.